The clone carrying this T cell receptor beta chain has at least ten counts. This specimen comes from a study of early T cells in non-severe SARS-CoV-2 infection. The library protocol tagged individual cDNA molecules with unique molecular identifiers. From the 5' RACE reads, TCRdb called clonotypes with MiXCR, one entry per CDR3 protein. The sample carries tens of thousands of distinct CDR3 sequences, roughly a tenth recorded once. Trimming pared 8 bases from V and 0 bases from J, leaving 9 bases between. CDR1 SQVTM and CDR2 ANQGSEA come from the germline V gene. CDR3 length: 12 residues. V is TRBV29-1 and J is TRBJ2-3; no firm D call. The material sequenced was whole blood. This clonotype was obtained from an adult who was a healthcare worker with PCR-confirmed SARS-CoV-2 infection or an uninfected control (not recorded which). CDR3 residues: CSHQESTDTQYF. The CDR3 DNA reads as TGCAGCCATCAGGAGAGCACAGATACGCAGTATTTT.